This T cell receptor (beta chain) originates from a study of blood T cells in healthy people across ages. Primed by a sample-barcoded 5' primer and a J-beta primer mix, a second PCR proceeded for roughly 6 to 12 cycles. TCRdb re-called the 5' RACE reads through MiXCR, storing one row per CDR3 protein. The sample carries 700,000 to 950,000 distinct CDR3 sequences, 35% to 45% recorded once. V lost 0 bases to trimming and J lost 3 bases, with 17 bases between them. Germline CDR1 is DFQATT and CDR2 is SNEGSKA (reference sequence). The CDR3 is 16 residues long. Points from the study as a whole: TCR beta diversity tracked closely with naive T cell percentage. Per million T cells, the diversity of TCR beta decreased roughly linearly as age advanced.

This clonotype was recorded only once. What it binds is not known. The source is a woman aged 60-75 years in good health. The genes are TRBV20-1 and TRBJ1-1; maybe TRBD1 (5 bases). Sequencing was carried out using blood. CDR3 in amino acids: CSAREGKLREYTEAFF. CDR3 bases: TGCAGTGCTAGAGAAGGAAAACTCAGGGAGTACACTGAAGCTTTCTTT.